The table lists the clone carrying this TCR beta chain with a few counts. Antigen unknown. Trimming removed 9 bases at V and 7 bases at J, with 10 bases between. This CDR3 contains 11 residues. Germline lookup yields CDR1 LNHDA and CDR2 SQIVND (reference sequence). This specimen comes from a study of T cell responses to AZD1222 COVID-19 vaccine. Findings and caveats of the study: There were repertoire samples only from the period after the peak T cell response. Spike-specific TCR repertoires showed rising breadth and depth after two AZD1222 doses.

The protocol was immunoSEQ multiplex PCR, while the TCRdb copy is restricted to in-frame clones and leaves out a portion. The sample records 150,000 to 200,000 clones, approximately 88% being singletons. The V gene is TRBV19, the J gene TRBJ1-5; D may be TRBD1 (6 bases). This material consisted of peripheral blood, taken on day 0 of AZD1222 vaccination. This receptor was obtained from an adult in good health. The CDR3 sequence: CARGGWQPQHF. The CDR3 DNA follows: TGTGCCAGAGGGGGGTGGCAGCCCCAGCATTTT.